This entry concerns a single TCR beta chain. This sample is drawn from a study of OX40 agonist ivuxolimab in advanced cancers. As for the study in general: Dose-escalation patients suffered from hepatocellular carcinoma, melanoma, renal cell or head and neck cancer. Subjects had a mean age of around 60 years, with a range of about 23 to 85; almost 85% were male.

Autoimmune disease history or systemic immunosuppression meant exclusion. CDR1 SQVTM and CDR2 ANQGSEA come from the germline V gene. This CDR3 region has 13 residues. With V trimmed by 6 bases and J by 0 bases, 3 bases remained unmatched. The method was immunoSEQ multiplex PCR; TCRdb's version includes in-frame clones alone and lacks a portion of them. The sample has about 36,000 clones; around 77% are singletons. The genes are TRBV29-1 and TRBJ2-7; 9 nucleotides agree with TRBD1. The sequences come from CD4+ or CD8+ T cells sorted from blood, collected in a trial of the OX40 agonist ivuxolimab. The source is an adult with an advanced solid tumor such as melanoma, head and neck, liver or kidney cancer. The CDR3 coding sequence is TGCAGCGTGGGGACAGGGAACTCCTACGAGCAGTACTTC. Translated, it gives CSVGTGNSYEQYF.